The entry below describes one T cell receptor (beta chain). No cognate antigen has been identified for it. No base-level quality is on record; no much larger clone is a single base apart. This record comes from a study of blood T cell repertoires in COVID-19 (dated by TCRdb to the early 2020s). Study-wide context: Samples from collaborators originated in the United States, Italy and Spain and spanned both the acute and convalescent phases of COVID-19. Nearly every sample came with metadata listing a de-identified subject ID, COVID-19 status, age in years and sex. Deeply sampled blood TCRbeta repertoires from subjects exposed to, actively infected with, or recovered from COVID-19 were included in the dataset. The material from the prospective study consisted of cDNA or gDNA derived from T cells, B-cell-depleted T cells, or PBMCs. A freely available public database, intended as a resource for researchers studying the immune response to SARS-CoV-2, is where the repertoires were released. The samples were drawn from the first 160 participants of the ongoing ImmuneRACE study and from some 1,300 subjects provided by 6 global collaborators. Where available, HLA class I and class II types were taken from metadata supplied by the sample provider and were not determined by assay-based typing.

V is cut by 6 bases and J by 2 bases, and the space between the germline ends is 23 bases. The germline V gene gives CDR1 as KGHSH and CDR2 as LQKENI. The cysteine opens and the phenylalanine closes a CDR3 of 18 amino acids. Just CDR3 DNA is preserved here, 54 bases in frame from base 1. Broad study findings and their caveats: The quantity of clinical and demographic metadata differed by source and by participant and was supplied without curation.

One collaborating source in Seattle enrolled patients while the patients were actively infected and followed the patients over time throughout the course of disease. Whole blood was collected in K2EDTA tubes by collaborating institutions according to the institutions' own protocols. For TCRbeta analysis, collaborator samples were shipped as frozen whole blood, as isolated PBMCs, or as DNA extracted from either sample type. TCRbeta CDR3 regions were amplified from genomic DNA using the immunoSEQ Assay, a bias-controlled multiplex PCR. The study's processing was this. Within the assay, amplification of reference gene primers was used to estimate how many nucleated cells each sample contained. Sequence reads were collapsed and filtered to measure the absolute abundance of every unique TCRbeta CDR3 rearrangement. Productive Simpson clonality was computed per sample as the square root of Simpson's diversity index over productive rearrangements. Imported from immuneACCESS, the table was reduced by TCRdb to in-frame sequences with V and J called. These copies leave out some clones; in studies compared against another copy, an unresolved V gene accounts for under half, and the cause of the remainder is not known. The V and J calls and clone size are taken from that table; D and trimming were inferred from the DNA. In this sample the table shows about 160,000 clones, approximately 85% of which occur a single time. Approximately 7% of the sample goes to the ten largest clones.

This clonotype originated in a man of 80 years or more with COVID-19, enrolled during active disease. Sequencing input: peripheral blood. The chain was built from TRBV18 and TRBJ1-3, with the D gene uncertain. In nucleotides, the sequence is TGTGCCAGCTCCCTAAGAGGGCTCCTTGGGGATGCTGGAAACACCATATATTTT. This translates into CASSLRGLLGDAGNTIYF.